This T cell receptor beta chain was retrieved from a study of T cell responses to AZD1222 COVID-19 vaccine. Study-wide points: A mostly white British donor set with more females was recruited, and clonal diversity was possibly underestimated. Just a handful of AZD1222 recipients tested seropositive at baseline. Dominant CD4 TCR responses targeted spike regions 160-218 and 743-854.

This CDR3 spans 16 amino acids. Germline V gene lookup returns CDR1 MGHRA and CDR2 YSYEKL. The V gene end was trimmed by 4 bases and the J gene end by 2 bases; junction bases not matched to a gene: 6. Notes on this clone: The antigen remains unidentified.

Data came from immunoSEQ multiplex PCR; TCRdb stores just in-frame clones and leaves some out. Altogether 150,000 or so clones are present, approximately 91% being singletons, with the ten largest covering approximately 1.5%. This receptor was taken from an adult who received the AZD1222 COVID-19 vaccine. The chain recombines TRBV4-1 with TRBJ2-5, with 11 bases lining up with TRBD2. Sample: peripheral blood, taken 28 days after the second AZD1222 dose. The CDR3 reads CASSPRGTSGQETQYF. The CDR3 nucleotides read TGCGCCAGCAGCCCAAGGGGGACTAGCGGACAAGAGACCCAGTACTTC.